What follows is one TCR beta chain and its context. This sample was included in a study of blood T cell repertoires in COVID-19. Generated by immunoSEQ multiplex PCR, the TCRdb table keeps only in-frame clones and is missing some. The sample consists of approximately 300,000 clones, around 86% of them appearing once. The sample comprised PBMCs or T cells enriched from blood (not recorded which). The origin of this receptor is a man in his 60s who had recovered from COVID-19.

The CDR3, as DNA: TGTGCCAGCAGCGGTTCGGGAGGGGCCTACGAGCAGTACTTC. It yields the protein CASSGSGGAYEQYF. The V and J genes are TRBV9 and TRBJ2-7; the match to TRBD2 covers 8 bases. J lost 2 bases, V lost 3 bases, and 4 bases had no gene match. Germline V lookup: CDR1 SGDLS, CDR2 YYNGEE. The length of the CDR3 is 14 residues.